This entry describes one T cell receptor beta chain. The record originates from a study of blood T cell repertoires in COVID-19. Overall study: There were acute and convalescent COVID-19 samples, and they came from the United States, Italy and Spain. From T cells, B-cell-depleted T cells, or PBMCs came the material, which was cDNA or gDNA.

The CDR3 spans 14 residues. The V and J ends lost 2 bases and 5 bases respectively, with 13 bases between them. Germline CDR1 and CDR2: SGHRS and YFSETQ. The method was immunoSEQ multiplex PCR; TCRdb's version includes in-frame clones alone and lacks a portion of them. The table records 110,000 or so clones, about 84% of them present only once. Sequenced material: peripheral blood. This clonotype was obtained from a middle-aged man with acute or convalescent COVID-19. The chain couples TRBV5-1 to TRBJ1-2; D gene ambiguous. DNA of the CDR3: TGCGCCAGCAGCTTAGAGTCCGCAACTTATGGCTACACCTTC. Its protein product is CASSLESATYGYTF.